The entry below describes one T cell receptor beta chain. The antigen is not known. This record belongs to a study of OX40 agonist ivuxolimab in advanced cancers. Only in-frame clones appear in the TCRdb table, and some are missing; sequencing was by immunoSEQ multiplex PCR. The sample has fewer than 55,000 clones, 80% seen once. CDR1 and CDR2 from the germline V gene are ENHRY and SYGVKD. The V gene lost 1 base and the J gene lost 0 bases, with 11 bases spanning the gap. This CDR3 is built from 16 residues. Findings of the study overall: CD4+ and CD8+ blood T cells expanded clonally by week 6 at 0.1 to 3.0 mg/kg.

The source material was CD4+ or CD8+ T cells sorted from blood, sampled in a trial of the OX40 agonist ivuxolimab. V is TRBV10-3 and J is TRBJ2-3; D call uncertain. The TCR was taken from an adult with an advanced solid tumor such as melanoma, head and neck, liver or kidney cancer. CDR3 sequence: CAISEFSARSTDTQYF. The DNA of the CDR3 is TGTGCCATCAGTGAGTTTTCGGCTAGAAGCACAGATACGCAGTATTTT.